Presented here are 9 T cell receptor beta chains from one specimen sequenced in a study of T cells after yellow fever vaccination. Each CDR3 protein gets one entry after TCRdb re-called the 5' RACE reads with MiXCR. The sample has roughly 4,400 distinct CDR3 sequences; roughly 3.4% are singletons. The sequences come from PBMCs, either bulk or a sorted T-cell subset (CD4+, CD8+, memory, or dextramer-sorted; not recorded which), collected 15 days after the yellow fever booster vaccination. Every receptor here comes from a man between 25 and 39 years old who received the YFV17D yellow fever vaccine.

Many counts were recorded for this clonotype. This chain uses TRBV29-1 with TRBJ1-1; D is undetermined. V lost 3 bases, J lost 0 bases, and 8 bases lay in between. Germline V gene sequence: CDR1 SQVTM, CDR2 ANQGSEA. This CDR3 comprises 13 residues. The CDR3 DNA follows: TGCAGCGTTGAGAAGGCCATGAACACTGAAGCTTTCTTT. The encoded protein is CSVEKAMNTEAFF.

This clonotype was seen at least ten times. The rearrangement uses TRBV7-2 and TRBJ2-7, with D hard to call. Germline lookup yields CDR1 SGHTA and CDR2 FQGNSA. This CDR3 has 14 residues. V lost 5 bases, J lost 4 bases, and 15 bases lay in between. The CDR3 DNA is TGTGCCAGCAGCCCCCAGGTGGTAGGTTACGAGCAGTACTTC. Protein: CASSPQVVGYEQYF. Drawing the rest from reference TRBV7-2 and TRBJ2-7, the complete variable domain is GAGVSQSPSNKVTEKGKDVELRCDPISGHTALYWYRQSLGQGLEFLIYFQGNSAPDKSGLPSDRFSAERTGGSVSTLTIQRTQQEDSAVYLCASSPQVVGYEQYFGPGTRLTVT.

This clonotype was seen many times. The chain uses TRBV29-1 and TRBJ2-7, with 7 bases identical to TRBD1. The CDR3 loop spans 13 amino acids. J was trimmed by 2 bases and V by 6 bases; bases with no gene match: 7. CDR1 is SQVTM and CDR2 is ANQGSEA in the germline V gene. CDR3 coding DNA: TGCAGCGTATGGACAGGCCAGGCCTACGAGCAGTACTTC. Protein: CSVWTGQAYEQYF.

This clonotype was picked up many times. The J gene is TRBJ2-2, the V gene TRBV27; a weak D match, TRBD2 (6 bases). The V and J ends lost 4 bases and 0 bases respectively, with 12 bases between them. The CDR3 is 16 amino acids. Germline-derived CDR1 and CDR2 are MNHEY and SMNVEV (reference sequence). This chain's CDR3 is CASSYRDSPNTGELFF. As DNA, the CDR3 is TGTGCCAGCAGTTACCGGGACTCCCCGAACACCGGGGAGCTGTTTTTT.

This clonotype was recorded many times. This chain joins TRBV29-1 and TRBJ1-2; 11 positions match TRBD1. Germline V gene data show CDR1 as SQVTM and CDR2 as ANQGSEA. The CDR3 totals 14 residues. Trimming at V came to 5 bases and at J to 8 bases, leaving 10 bases not matched to a gene. The CDR3 region has the DNA TGCAGCGTTTCAAGGACAGGGGGCGCGGGAGGCTACACCTTC. Protein product: CSVSRTGGAGGYTF.

This clonotype has at least ten counts. The CDR3 DNA follows: TGTGCCAGCAGCCAAGGGACAGGCGGAAACACCATATATTTT. It specifies CASSQGTGGNTIYF. The rearrangement links TRBV7-2 to TRBJ1-3; TRBD1 matches at 8 bases. Germline values: CDR1 SGHTA, CDR2 FQGNSA. The CDR3 has 14 residues. Trimming cost V 5 bases and J 4 bases; bases outside gene matches: 4.

Within the sample, this clonotype is medium-sized. V usage is TRBV7-6 and J usage is TRBJ1-2, with TRBD1 identical over 9 bases. CDR1 and CDR2 from the germline V gene are SGHVS and FNYEAQ. The CDR3 is 15 residues long. V shed 5 bases and J 4 bases; nucleotides not matched to a gene: 8. CDR3 nucleotide sequence: TGTGCCAGCAGCCCCATCGGACAGGGGAGCTATGGCTACACCTTC. Its translation is CASSPIGQGSYGYTF. Complete variable domain (other parts from reference TRBV7-6 and TRBJ1-2): GAGVSQSPRYKVTKRGQDVALRCDPISGHVSLYWYRQALGQGPEFLTYFNYEAQQDKSGLPNDRFSAERPEGSISTLTIQRTEQRDSAMYRCASSPIGQGSYGYTFGSGTRLTVV.

This clonotype was observed many times. This sequence joins TRBV29-1 and TRBJ1-1; no clear D. Trimming took off 4 bases at V and 1 base at J, with 10 bases between the two ends. The CDR3 covers 13 residues. Germline CDR1 is SQVTM and CDR2 is ANQGSEA. In DNA form, the CDR3 reads TGCAGCGTTGCTCCCCGATCGAACACTGAAGCTTTCTTT. Translating it yields CSVAPRSNTEAFF.

In its sample, this clonotype ranks as medium-sized. CDR3 amino acids: CASSPQGADWNQPQHF. CDR3 DNA: TGTGCCAGCAGCCCACAGGGGGCGGATTGGAATCAGCCCCAGCATTTT. V and J are TRBV12-3 or TRBV12-4 and TRBJ1-5; 9 bases fit TRBD1. V gave up 6 bases and J gave up 4 bases; unmatched junction bases: 10. The CDR3 is made up of 16 amino acids.